This TCR beta chain was profiled in a study of T cells in Graves' hyperthyroidism and ophthalmopathy. Overall study findings and caveats: With a median lead of roughly 6.8 months before onset, the model predicted ophthalmopathy.

Regarding this clonotype: The antigen is not known.

On the basis of clinical symptoms, serum thyroxine and TRAb, thyroid ultrasound and orbital computed tomography, diagnoses were made. Fresh 10 ml peripheral blood yielded PBMCs. Using RNA transcripts as the source, TCR beta CDR3 regions were amplified. The TCR CDR3 was amplified in a first-round RT-PCR using the HTBI primer set. TCRdb reanalysed the multiplex PCR reads using MiXCR and keeps one entry per CDR3 protein. The profile shows about 380,000 distinct CDR3 sequences, about 15% of them singletons. The sequenced sample consisted of blood. This TCR came from a woman aged 55-70 years with Graves' hyperthyroidism.

The CDR3 loop is CASSVESGNTDTQYF. The CDR3 nucleotides are TGTGCCAGCAGCGTAGAATCTGGGAACACAGATACGCAGTATTTT. This sequence joins TRBV9 and TRBJ2-3; D not resolved. Per germline, CDR1 SGDLS and CDR2 YYNGEE. The V gene lost 0 bases and the J gene lost 2 bases, with 10 bases spanning the gap. This CDR3 comprises 15 residues.